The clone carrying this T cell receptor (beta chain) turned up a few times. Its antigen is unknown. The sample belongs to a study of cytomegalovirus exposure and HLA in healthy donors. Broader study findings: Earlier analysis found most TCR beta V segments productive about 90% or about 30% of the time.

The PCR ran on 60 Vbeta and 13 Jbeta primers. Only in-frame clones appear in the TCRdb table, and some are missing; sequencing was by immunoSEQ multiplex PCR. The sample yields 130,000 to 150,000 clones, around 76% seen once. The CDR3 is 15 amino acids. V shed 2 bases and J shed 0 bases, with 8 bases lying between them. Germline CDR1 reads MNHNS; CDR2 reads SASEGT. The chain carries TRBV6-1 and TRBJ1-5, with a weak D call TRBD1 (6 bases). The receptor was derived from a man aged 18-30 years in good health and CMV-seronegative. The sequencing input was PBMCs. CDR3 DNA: TGTGCCAGCAGTGAACAGGGGTATAGCAATCAGCCCCAGCATTTT. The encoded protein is CASSEQGYSNQPQHF.